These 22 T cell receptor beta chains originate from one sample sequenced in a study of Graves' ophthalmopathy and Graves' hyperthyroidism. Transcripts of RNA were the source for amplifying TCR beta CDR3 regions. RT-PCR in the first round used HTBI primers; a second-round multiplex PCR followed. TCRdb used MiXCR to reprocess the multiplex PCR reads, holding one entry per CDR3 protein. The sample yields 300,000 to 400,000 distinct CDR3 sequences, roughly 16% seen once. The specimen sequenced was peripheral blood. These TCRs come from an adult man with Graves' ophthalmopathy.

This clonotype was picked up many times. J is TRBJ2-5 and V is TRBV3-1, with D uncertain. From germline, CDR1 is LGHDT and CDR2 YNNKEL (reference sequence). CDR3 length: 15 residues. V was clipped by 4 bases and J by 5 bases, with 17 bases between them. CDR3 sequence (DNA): TGTGCCAGCAGCCGCGCAGGCAACGGGTGGGAGACCCAGTACTTC. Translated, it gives CASSRAGNGWETQYF.

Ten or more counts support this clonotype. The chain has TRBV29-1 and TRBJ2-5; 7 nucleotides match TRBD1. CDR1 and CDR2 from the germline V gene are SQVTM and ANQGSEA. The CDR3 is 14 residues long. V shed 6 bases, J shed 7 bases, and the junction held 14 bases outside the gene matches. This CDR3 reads CSVNPGQSPATQYF. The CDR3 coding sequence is TGCAGCGTAAATCCGGGACAGTCCCCGGCGACCCAGTACTTC.

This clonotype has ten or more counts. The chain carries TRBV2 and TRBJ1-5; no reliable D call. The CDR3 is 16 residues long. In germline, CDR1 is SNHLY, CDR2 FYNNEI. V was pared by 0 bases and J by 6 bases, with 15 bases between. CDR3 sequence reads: CASSEALLEGVQPQHF. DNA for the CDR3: TGTGCCAGCAGTGAAGCGCTTCTGGAGGGAGTTCAGCCCCAGCATTTT. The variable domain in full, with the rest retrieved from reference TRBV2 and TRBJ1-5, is EPEVTQTPSHQVTQMGQEVILRCVPISNHLYFYWYRQILGQKVEFLVSFYNNEISEKSEIFDDQFSVERPDGSNFTLKIRSTKLEDSAMYFCASSEALLEGVQPQHFGDGTRLSIL.

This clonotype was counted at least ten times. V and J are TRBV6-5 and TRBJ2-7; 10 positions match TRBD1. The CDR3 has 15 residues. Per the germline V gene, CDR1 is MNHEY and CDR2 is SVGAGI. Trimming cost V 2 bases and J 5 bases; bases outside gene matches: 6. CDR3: CASSYLLTGGDEQYF. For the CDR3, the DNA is TGTGCCAGCAGTTACCTATTGACAGGGGGCGACGAGCAGTACTTC.

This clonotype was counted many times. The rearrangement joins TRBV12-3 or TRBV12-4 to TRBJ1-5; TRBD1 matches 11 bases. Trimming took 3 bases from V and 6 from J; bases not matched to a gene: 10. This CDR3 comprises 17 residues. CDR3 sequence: CASSLNLGQGAGQPQHF. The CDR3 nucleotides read TGTGCCAGCAGTTTGAATCTCGGACAGGGGGCGGGTCAGCCCCAGCATTTT.

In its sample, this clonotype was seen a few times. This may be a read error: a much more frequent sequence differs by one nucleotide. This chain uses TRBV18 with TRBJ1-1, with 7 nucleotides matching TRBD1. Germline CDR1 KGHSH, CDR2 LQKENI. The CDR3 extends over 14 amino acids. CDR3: CTSSPLTGFTEAFF. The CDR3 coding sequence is TGTACCAGCTCACCTCTGACAGGGTTCACTGAAGCTTTCTTT.

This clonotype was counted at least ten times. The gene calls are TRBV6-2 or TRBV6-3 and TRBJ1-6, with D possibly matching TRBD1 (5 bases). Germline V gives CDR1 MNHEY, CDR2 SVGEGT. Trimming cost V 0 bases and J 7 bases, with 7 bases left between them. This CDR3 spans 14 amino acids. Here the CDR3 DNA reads TGTGCCAGCAGTTACTCTGGGGACAATTCACCCCTCCACTTT. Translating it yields CASSYSGDNSPLHF.

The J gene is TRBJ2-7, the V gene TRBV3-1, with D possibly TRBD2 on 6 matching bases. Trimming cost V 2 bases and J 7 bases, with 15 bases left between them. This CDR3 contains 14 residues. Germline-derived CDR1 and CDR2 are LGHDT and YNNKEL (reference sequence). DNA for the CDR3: TGTGCCAGCAGCCAAACCTGGACTACCCATGAGCAGTACTTC. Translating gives CASSQTWTTHEQYF.

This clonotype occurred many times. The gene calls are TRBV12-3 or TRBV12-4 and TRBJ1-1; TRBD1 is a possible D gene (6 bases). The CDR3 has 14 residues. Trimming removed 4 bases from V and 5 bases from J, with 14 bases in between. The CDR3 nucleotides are TGTGCCAGCAGTTGGACAGTGAGTAGGACTGAAGCTTTCTTT. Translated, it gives CASSWTVSRTEAFF.

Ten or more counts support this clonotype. The CDR3 protein is CASNYQTGGDTEAFF. For the CDR3, the DNA is TGTGCCAGCAATTATCAAACAGGGGGAGACACTGAAGCTTTCTTT. V and J are TRBV28 and TRBJ1-1; 8 bases are a match to TRBD1. The CDR3 covers 15 residues. V shed 7 bases, J shed 3 bases, and the junction held 10 bases outside the gene matches. From germline, CDR1 is MDHEN and CDR2 SYDVKM.

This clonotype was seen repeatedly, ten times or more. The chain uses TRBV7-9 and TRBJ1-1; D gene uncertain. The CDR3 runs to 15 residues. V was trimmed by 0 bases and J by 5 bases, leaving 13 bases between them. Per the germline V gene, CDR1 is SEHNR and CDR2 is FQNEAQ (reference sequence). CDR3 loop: CASSLAEAIGTEAFF. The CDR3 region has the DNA TGTGCCAGCAGCTTAGCGGAGGCGATAGGAACTGAAGCTTTCTTT.

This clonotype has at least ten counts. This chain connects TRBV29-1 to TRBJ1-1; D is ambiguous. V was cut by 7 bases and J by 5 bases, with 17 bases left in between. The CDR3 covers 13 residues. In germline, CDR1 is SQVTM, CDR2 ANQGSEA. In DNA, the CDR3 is TGCAGCGGGACGGATAGGGTTGAGACTGAAGCTTTCTTT. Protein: CSGTDRVETEAFF.

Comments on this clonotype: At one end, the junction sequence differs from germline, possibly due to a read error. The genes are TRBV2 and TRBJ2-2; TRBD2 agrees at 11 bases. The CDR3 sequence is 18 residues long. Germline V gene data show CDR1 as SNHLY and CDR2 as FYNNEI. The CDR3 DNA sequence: TGTGCCAGCAGGGAAGGGACTAGCGGAACACAGAACACCGGGGAGCTGTTTTTT. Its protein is CASREGTSGTQNTGELFF.

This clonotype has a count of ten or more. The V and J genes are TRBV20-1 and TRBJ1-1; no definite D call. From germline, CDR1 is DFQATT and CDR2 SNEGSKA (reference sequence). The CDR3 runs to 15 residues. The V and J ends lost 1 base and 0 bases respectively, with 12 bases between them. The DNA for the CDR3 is TGCAGTGCTAGAGGCCCTGCCCCTGTGAACACTGAAGCTTTCTTT. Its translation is CSARGPAPVNTEAFF.

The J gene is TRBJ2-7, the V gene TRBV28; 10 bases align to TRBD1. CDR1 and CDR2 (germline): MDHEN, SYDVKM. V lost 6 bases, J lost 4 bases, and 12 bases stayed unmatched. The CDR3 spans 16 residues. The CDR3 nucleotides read TGTGCCAGCAGGGGGGACGGGGACAGGGGACCTTACGAGCAGTACTTC. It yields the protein CASRGDGDRGPYEQYF.

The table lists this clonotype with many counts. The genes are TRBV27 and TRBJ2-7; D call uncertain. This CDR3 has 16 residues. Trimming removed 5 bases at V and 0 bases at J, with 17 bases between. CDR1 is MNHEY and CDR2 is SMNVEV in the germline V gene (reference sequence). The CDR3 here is CASSPVPPGYSYEQYF. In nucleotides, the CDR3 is TGTGCCAGCAGTCCCGTCCCCCCCGGGTACTCCTACGAGCAGTACTTC.

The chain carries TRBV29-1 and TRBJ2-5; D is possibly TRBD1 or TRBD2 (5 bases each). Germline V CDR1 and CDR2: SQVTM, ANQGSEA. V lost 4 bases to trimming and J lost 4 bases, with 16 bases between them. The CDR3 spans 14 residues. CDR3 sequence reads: CSVVDRTRGETQYF. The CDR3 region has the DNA TGCAGCGTTGTCGACAGAACTAGGGGAGAGACCCAGTACTTC.

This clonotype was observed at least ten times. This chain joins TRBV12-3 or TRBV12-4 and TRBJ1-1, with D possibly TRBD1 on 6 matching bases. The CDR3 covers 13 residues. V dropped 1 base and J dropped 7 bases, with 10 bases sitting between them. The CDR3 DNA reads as TGTGCCAGCAGTTTAGAGACAGGACGTGAAGCTTTCTTT. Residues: CASSLETGREAFF.

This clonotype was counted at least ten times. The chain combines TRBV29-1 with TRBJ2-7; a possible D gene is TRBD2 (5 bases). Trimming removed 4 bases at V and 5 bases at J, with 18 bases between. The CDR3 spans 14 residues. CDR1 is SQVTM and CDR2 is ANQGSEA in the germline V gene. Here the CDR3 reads CSVGMRLASHEQYF. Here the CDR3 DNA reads TGCAGCGTTGGAATGAGGCTAGCAAGCCACGAGCAGTACTTC.

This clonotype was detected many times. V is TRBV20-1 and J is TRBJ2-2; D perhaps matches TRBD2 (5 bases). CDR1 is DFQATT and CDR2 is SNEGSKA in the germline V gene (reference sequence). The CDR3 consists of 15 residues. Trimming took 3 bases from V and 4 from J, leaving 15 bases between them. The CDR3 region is CSASNRGMGTGELFF. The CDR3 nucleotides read TGCAGTGCTAGTAACCGGGGAATGGGCACCGGGGAGCTGTTTTTT.

The CDR3 is CASSEARGRLIGYTF. In DNA, the CDR3 is TGTGCCAGCAGTGAAGCGCGGGGGCGTTTAATCGGCTACACCTTC. The chain has TRBV6-1 and TRBJ1-2; TRBD1 might be the D (6 bases). V dropped 0 bases and J dropped 8 bases, with 16 bases sitting between them. CDR1 is MNHNS and CDR2 is SASEGT in the germline V gene. The CDR3 has 15 residues.

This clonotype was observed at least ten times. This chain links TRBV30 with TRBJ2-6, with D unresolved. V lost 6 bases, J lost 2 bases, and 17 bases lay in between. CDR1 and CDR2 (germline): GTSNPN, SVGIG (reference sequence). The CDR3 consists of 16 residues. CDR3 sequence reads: CACPQKGVPGANVLTF. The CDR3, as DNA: TGTGCCTGCCCCCAGAAAGGCGTTCCTGGGGCCAACGTCCTGACTTTC. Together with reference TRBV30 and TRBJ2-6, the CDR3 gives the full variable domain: SQTIHQWPATLVQPVGSPLSLECTVEGTSNPNLYWYRQAAGRGLQLLFYSVGIGQISSEVPQNLSASRPQDRQFILSSKKLLLSDSGFYLCACPQKGVPGANVLTFGAGSRLTVL.